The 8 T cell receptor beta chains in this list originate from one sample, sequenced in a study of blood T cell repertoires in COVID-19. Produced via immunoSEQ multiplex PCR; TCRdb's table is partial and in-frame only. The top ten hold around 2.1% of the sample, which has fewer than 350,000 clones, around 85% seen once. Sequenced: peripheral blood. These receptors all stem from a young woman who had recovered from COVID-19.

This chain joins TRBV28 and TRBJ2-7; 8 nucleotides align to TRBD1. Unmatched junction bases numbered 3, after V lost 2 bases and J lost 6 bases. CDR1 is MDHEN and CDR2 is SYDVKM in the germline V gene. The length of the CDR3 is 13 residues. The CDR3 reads CASSLQDRGEQYF. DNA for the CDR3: TGTGCCAGCAGTTTACAAGACAGGGGCGAGCAGTACTTC.

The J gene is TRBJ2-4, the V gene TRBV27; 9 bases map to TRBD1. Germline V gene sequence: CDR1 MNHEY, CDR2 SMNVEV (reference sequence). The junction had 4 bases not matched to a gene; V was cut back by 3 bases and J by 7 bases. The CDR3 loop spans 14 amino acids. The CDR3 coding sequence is TGTGCCAGCAGTTTCCGGGACAGGGTCAACATTCAGTACTTC. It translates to CASSFRDRVNIQYF.

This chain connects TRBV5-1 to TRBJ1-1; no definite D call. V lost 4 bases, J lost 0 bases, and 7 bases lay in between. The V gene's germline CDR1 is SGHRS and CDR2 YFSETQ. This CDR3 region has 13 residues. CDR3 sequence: CASSNKVNTEAFF. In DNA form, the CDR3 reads TGCGCCAGCAGCAACAAAGTGAACACTGAAGCTTTCTTT.

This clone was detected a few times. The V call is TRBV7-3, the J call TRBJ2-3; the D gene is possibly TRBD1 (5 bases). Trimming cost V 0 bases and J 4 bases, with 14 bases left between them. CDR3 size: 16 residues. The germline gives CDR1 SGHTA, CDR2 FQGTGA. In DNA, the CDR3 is TGTGCCAGCAGCTTAACCGCAGGGTTATCATCAGATACGCAGTATTTT. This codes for CASSLTAGLSSDTQYF. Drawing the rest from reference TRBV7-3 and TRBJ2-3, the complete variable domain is GAGVSQTPSNKVTEKGKYVELRCDPISGHTALYWYRQSLGQGPEFLIYFQGTGAADDSGLPNDRFFAVRPEGSVSTLKIQRTERGDSAVYLCASSLTAGLSSDTQYFGPGTRLTVL.

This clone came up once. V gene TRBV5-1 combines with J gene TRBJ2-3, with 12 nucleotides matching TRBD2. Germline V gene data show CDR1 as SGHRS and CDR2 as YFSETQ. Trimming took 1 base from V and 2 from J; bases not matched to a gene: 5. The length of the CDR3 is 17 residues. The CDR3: CASSLRASGGDTDTQYF. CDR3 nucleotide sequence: TGCGCCAGCAGCTTGCGGGCTAGCGGGGGGGACACAGATACGCAGTATTTT.

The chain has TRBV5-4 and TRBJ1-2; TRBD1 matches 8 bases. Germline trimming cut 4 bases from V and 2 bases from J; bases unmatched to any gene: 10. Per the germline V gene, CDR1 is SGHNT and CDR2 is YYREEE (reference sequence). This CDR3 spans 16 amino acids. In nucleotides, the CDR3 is TGTGCCAGCAGCCGGGACAGGTTAGATTTAAACTATGGCTACACCTTC. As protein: CASSRDRLDLNYGYTF.

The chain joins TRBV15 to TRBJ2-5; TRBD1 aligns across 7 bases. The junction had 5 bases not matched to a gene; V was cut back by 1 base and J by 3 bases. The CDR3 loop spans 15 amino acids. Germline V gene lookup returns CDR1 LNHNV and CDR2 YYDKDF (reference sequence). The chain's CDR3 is CATSRGRGWEETQYF. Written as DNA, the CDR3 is TGTGCCACCAGCAGAGGCAGGGGGTGGGAAGAGACCCAGTACTTC.

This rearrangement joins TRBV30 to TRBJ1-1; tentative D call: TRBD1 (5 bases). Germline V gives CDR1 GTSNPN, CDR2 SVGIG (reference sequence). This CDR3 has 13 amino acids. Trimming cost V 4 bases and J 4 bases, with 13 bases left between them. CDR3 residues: CAWTGGTGTEAFF. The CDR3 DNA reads TGTGCCTGGACGGGAGGGACGGGCACTGAAGCTTTCTTT.